This T cell receptor beta chain was identified in a study of OX40 agonist ivuxolimab in advanced cancers. Study-wide context: Patients were dosed intravenously with ivuxolimab at 0.01 to 10 mg/kg every 2 weeks. A diagnosis of hepatocellular carcinoma, melanoma, renal cell or head and neck cancer was present in dose-escalation patients. Prior anti-PD-1, anti-PD-L1 or anti-CTLA-4 therapy was allowed; over 30% had some. Whole-study results and caveats: CD4+ and CD8+ blood T cells expanded clonally by week 6 at 0.1 to 3.0 mg/kg.

Only in-frame clones appear in the TCRdb table, and some are missing; sequencing was by immunoSEQ multiplex PCR. The data show about 13,000 clones, 75% to 90% seen once. Notes on this clone: Its antigen is not identified.

Germline lookup yields CDR1 KGHSH and CDR2 LQKENI. The CDR3 covers 15 residues. Deletions cut 3 bases from V and 5 bases from J, with 16 bases between. The sample consisted of CD4+ or CD8+ T cells sorted from blood, taken in a trial of the OX40 agonist ivuxolimab. The rearrangement uses TRBV18 and TRBJ2-5; D may be TRBD1 (5 bases). This TCR derives from an adult with an advanced solid tumor such as melanoma, head and neck, liver or kidney cancer. The CDR3 region is CASSPQDSLGETQYF. The CDR3 DNA reads TGTGCCAGCTCACCCCAAGACAGCCTTGGGGAGACCCAGTACTTC.